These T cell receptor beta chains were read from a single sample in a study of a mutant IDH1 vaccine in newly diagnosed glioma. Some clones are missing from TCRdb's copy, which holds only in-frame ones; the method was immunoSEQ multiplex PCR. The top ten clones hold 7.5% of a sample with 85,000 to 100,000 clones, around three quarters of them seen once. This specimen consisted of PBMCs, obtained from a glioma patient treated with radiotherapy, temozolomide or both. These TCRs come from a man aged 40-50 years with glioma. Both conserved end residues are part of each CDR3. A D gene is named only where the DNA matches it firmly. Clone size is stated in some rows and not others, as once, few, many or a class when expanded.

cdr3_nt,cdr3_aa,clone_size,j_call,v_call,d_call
TGCAGCGTTGAGGGCCAGACAGGGTACTATGGCTACACCTTC,CSVEGQTGYYGYTF,NA,TRBJ1-2,TRBV29-1,TRBD1
TGTGCCAGCAGCCTATTGGGGGCGTCAGATACGCAGTATTTT,CASSLLGASDTQYF,NA,TRBJ2-3,TRBV11-2,NA
TGTGCCAGCAGTTACACCACCGGGGAGCTGTTTTTT,CASSYTTGELFF,NA,TRBJ2-2,TRBV6-5,NA
TGCAGCGCCCCGGGACAGGGGACGTACAATGAGCAGTTCTTC,CSAPGQGTYNEQFF,NA,TRBJ2-1,TRBV29-1,TRBD1
TGCGCCAGCAGATCGGACAGGGTGACTGAAGCTTTCTTT,CASRSDRVTEAFF,once,TRBJ1-1,TRBV10-2,TRBD1
TGTGCCAGCAGTTCCCTAACCGGAGCGGGAGGAACAGATACGCAGTATTTT,CASSSLTGAGGTDTQYF,NA,TRBJ2-3,TRBV28,TRBD2
TGTGCCAGCAGTCTCGCGGGAGCCAGTTACAATGAGCAGTTCTTC,CASSLAGASYNEQFF,NA,TRBJ2-1,TRBV27,TRBD2
TGTGCCAGCAGTGAACAGGACAGGGGAGGCTACACCTTC,CASSEQDRGGYTF,once,TRBJ1-2,TRBV6-1,TRBD1
TGTGCCAGCAGCTTTGCTGGGACTAGCAGGCGAGCGGGGCCCGACAATGAGCAGTTCTTC,CASSFAGTSRRAGPDNEQFF,NA,TRBJ2-1,TRBV12-1,NA
TGTGCCAGCAGCTTGAGGGGCGGCGGAGGGGGTGGCACAGATACGCAGTATTTT,CASSLRGGGGGGTDTQYF,NA,TRBJ2-3,TRBV7-8,NA
TGTGCCACCAGCATTAGCAGGGGGAGCGGAGAAAAACTGTTTTTT,CATSISRGSGEKLFF,NA,TRBJ1-4,TRBV15,TRBD1
TGTGCCAGTAGTATTGGGGCAGGGGGAGGACAGCCCCAGCATTTT,CASSIGAGGGQPQHF,few,TRBJ1-5,TRBV19,TRBD1
TGTGCCAGCAGCCCAGGACAGGGGCCCTACGAGCAGTACTTC,CASSPGQGPYEQYF,NA,TRBJ2-7,TRBV7-3,TRBD1
TGTGCCAGCTCACCAACAGGGAAGGGCAATCAGCCCCAGCATTTT,CASSPTGKGNQPQHF,few,TRBJ1-5,TRBV18,NA
TGCAGCGTTGAAGATCGGAGGTCGAGCTCTGGAAACACCATATATTTT,CSVEDRRSSSGNTIYF,NA,TRBJ1-3,TRBV29-1,NA
TGTGCCAGTACCCCGACAGTAAATAGCAATCAGCCCCAGCATTTT,CASTPTVNSNQPQHF,NA,TRBJ1-5,TRBV19,NA
TGTGCCAGCAGGATACTAGCGGGCAACACCGGGGAGCTGTTTTTT,CASRILAGNTGELFF,NA,TRBJ2-2,TRBV7-2,TRBD2
TGTGCCAGCAGCAAAGCGGGAGGGCCTAGGTACGAGCAGTACTTC,CASSKAGGPRYEQYF,NA,TRBJ2-7,TRBV21-1,NA